The text below deals with one T cell receptor beta chain. Generated by immunoSEQ multiplex PCR, the TCRdb table keeps only in-frame clones and is missing some. The sample carries 350,000 to 450,000 clones, over 75% recorded once. These data originate in a study of control samples from healthy donors and cancer patients. The CDR3 loop spans 15 amino acids. Trimming left V 4 bases short and J 8 bases short, with 21 bases between. The germline V gene has CDR1 SGHRS and CDR2 YFSETQ. The chain uses TRBV5-1 and TRBJ1-2; TRBD1 might be the D (5 bases). The sequenced sample consisted of PBMCs. The receptor's source is a man in his forties or fifties with head and neck cancer. This chain's CDR3 is CASSPRLLGTEGYTF. The CDR3 nucleotides are TGCGCCAGCAGCCCAAGGCTTCTAGGGACCGAAGGCTACACCTTC.